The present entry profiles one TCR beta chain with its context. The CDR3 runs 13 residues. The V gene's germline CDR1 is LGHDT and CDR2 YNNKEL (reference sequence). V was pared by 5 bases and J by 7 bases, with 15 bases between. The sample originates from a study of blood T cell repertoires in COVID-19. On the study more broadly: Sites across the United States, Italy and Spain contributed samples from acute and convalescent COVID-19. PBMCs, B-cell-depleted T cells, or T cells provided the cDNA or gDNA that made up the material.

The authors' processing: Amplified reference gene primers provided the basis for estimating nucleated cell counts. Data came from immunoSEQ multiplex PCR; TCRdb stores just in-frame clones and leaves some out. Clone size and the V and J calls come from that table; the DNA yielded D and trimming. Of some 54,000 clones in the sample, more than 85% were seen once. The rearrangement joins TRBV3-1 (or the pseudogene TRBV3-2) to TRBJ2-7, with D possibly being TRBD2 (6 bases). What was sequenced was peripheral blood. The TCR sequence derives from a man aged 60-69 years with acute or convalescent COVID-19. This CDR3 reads CASSTHVGGEQYF. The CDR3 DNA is TGTGCCAGCAGCACTCACGTTGGGGGGGAGCAGTACTTC.